This entry features one T cell receptor (beta chain) sequence. In this sample, this clone turned up a few times. Its recognized antigen is unknown. The record has no base qualities; no much larger clone is one base away. The data stem from a study of cytomegalovirus exposure and HLA in healthy donors (dated by TCRdb to 2017 to 2019). For the wider study: According to an earlier analysis of 587 of the donors, about 190 million T cells yielded 95 million to 140 million unique TCR beta sequences and more than 250 Gb of sequence data. An early release that covered fewer than 750 HLA-typed donors contained approximately 300 gigabases of sequencing data and 75 million to 100 million unique TCR sequences. Among the roughly 400 genotyped donors, about 85% belonged to the genetic ancestry cluster associated with self-reported Caucasian donors. The study aimed to test whether signatures of past pathogen exposure could be identified by cataloging public T cell receptors. The study used immunosequencing to profile the T cell repertoires of some 600 subjects and linked those repertoires to cytomegalovirus serostatus. A separate validation cohort of roughly 110 different subjects was used in addition to the 666-subject first cohort. To predict cytomegalovirus infection status, the study combined high-throughput TCR immunosequencing, statistical association of individual TCRs with disease status, and machine learning. A later analysis re-analyzed previously published TCR beta repertoires from approximately 700 donors and added high-resolution HLA genotyping to study TCR occurrence patterns. Rather than using new phenotypic data, the later analysis identified candidate immune exposures from TCR beta sequences and from how often those sequences occurred across donors. To decide whether each TCR beta V gene segment behaved as functional or pseudogenic, an earlier analysis of some 600 of the donors relied on high-throughput TCR beta sequencing. Donor age, sex, ethnicity and CMV serostatus were compiled together with the repertoire data. A later genetic analysis took genome-wide SNP genotypes for about 65% of the 666 donors and used that subset as a discovery cohort. Every repertoire in the discovery cohort had been generated on one and the same sequencing platform. HLA typing included class I and class II loci at four-digit resolution. Typing coverage varied by locus: roughly 620-640 donors for A, B, C, DRB1 and DQB1; 500 to 550 for DQA1; more than 600 for DPA1; 450 to 480 for DPB1. Because of strong linkage in the cohort, roughly five DR-DQ haplotypes were treated as single units for association and clustering. Across approximately 400 genotyped donors of the cohort, an average of about 240,000 unique TCR beta nucleotide sequences per donor were sequenced, and 15% to 20% of those sequences were non-productive. Overall study results and their limits: A later genetic analysis reported fewer N-insertions in productive TCRs among donors in an Asian-associated ancestry cluster than the roughly 700-donor mean. According to a later analysis, most CMV-associated TCR beta chains appeared to be HLA-restricted, and the HLA associations seemed to be driven largely by CMV exposure. In this cohort, only TCR beta chains were sequenced, and detectable features were limited by the absence of alpha or paired-chain data. Sequencing depth was assumed to be roughly uniform across donors in the presence/absence analyses, though that assumption may not hold. Correlated functional status among segregating V segments might be attributable to linkage disequilibrium, but an unknown experimental factor could not be ruled out. Some IMGT-functional V segments, including TRBV6-2 and TRBV6-3, could not be told apart with the 87-base-pair reads, so those segments were excluded. According to the authors, the approach could potentially be generalized to other disease states and immunological phenotypes. The study listed 150 to 200 TCR beta chains as associated with cytomegalovirus. The earlier analysis of approximately 590 of the donors excluded some 15 rarely observed V segments, including chromosome 9 orphons, because counts were too low. In a later analysis, HLA-associated TCR beta chains showed more clonal expansion and lower generation probabilities than non-associated chains that were equally common. In a later analysis, TCR association rates were found to vary across HLA loci, with the most associated TCRs seen for DRB1 alleles and the fewest for HLA-C alleles. Assigning TCR associations to individual alleles was difficult when HLA alleles, especially DR and DQ, strongly co-occurred. According to a later analysis, parvovirus B19, influenza, CMV and Epstein-Barr virus appeared linked to several top co-occurrence clusters. The classifier was reported to diagnose cytomegalovirus status with high specificity and sensitivity in both the original and validation cohorts. Because HLA typing was unavailable for some donors at each locus, only the typed subset was used in association tests. Most TCR sequences were observed very rarely across donors, whereas some public TCRs were present in many individuals. The sequencing pipeline was judged likely to have produced a cluster of highly shared sequence variants as a technical artifact. A later analysis associated approximately 17,000 TCR beta sequences with specific HLA alleles at a false discovery rate of 0.05. A further reported finding was that TCR beta sequences accurately predicted the HLA-A and HLA-B alleles for most subjects in the first cohort. An association between a missense DCLRE1C variant and V-gene and J-gene trimming of TCR beta chains was found in a later genetic analysis and replicated in an independent cohort. In an earlier analysis of roughly 500 of the donors, most TCR beta V segments appeared in productive rearrangements about 90% or about 30% of the time, broadly matching IMGT annotations. CMV serostatus was the only immune exposure information available for the cohort. In vitro tests confirmed that three of the cytomegalovirus-associated TCR beta chains recognize cytomegalovirus antigens.

In total, 600 or so healthy bone marrow donors made up the cohort. All cohort members were sampled while nominally healthy, although unrecorded immune exposures were likely present. The donor was CMV seropositive and belonged to the group of 250 to 300 seropositive cohort members. A peripheral blood sample was provided by each donor, and peripheral blood mononuclear cells were used for TCR beta sequencing. Genomic DNA was extracted from the blood cell samples with the Qiagen DNeasy Blood Extraction Kit. The receptor library was made with the immunoSEQ multiplex PCR assay. The multiplex PCR relied on a mix of 60 forward primers for TCR Vbeta segments and 13 reverse primers for TCR Jbeta segments. The CDR3 region of rearranged TCR beta genes was amplified from genomic DNA by a multiplex PCR assay. The Illumina HiSeq System was used to sequence the amplified TCR beta libraries as 87-base-pair reads. Under the source paper's analysis protocol: In a later analysis, tens of millions of unique TCR beta chains were counted across the 500 to 700 repertoires, and around 11 million of these chains were shared by at least two donors. To remove PCR and sequencing errors, raw reads were error-corrected and collapsed into unique sequences using a nearest-neighbor algorithm that merged closely related sequences. V, D and J gene segments were assigned by aligning CDR3 sequences to IMGT reference sequences. Each retained sequence needed at least a six-nucleotide match to both a V gene segment and a J gene segment. A rearrangement was called productive if the CDR3 had no stop codons and remained in frame with V and J, and every other rearrangement was called non-productive. Following IMGT convention, CDR3 was defined as the stretch from the second conserved V-encoded cysteine up to the conserved J-encoded phenylalanine. The earlier analysis of a few hundred of the donors excluded sequences that lacked an unambiguous match to a single V gene segment. In an earlier analysis of 500 to 750 of the donors, V segments were called functional above 56.7% productive rearrangements and were called segregating when the between-donor standard deviation exceeded 5%. A statistical classification framework was developed to diagnose cytomegalovirus status using the catalog of TCR beta chain sequences. A later analysis assigned V and J genes by comparing TCR nucleotide sequences with IMGT/GENE-DB human TR gene sequences. In a later analysis, CDR3 sequences and most-parsimonious VDJ recombination scenarios were assigned using the TCRdist pipeline. A later analysis defined each TCR beta chain by its CDR3 amino acid sequence plus V-gene family, and excluded reads lacking a unique V-gene family. To address suspected cross-contamination and a sequencing artifact, a later analysis removed 592 highly shared, low-generation-probability nucleotide sequences. In a later analysis, a clonal expansion index was calculated for each public chain from normalized within-repertoire ranks of inferred template counts. In a later analysis, generation probabilities were computed with a VDJ recombination model fitted to out-of-frame rearrangements, and the resulting probabilities were checked against IGoR. In a later analysis, hypergeometric tests were used to score TCR-TCR, TCR-HLA and TCR-CMV co-occurrence, with a repertoire-size bias correction applied to TCR pairs. A later analysis estimated false discovery rates by permuting HLA or CMV assignments 20 times. In a later analysis, co-occurring TCRs were grouped using DBSCAN, and TCRdist sequence similarity was added for clustering within HLA-allele-positive subsets. Repertoires with fewer than 30,000 or more than 120,000 public chains, plus five repertoires with anomalous nucleotide sharing, were excluded from co-occurrence clustering. Here the immuneACCESS table is served through TCRdb, limited to in-frame sequences with V and J called. Missing clones are a known gap in these copies; in checked studies unresolved V genes cover under half, and the rest lacks a known reason. That table furnishes V, J and clone size, whereas the DNA furnished D and trimming. Counted in this sample were some 150,000 clones; 70% to 85% of them appeared once. Roughly 1.4% of the sample belongs to the ten largest clones.

CDR1 is given as SQVTM and CDR2 as ANQGSEA, both from the germline V gene. The CDR3 numbers 16 residues from cysteine through phenylalanine. This entry keeps only the CDR3 DNA: 48 bases, framed from base 1. Compared with germline, V lacks 7 bases and J lacks 2 bases; bases without a gene match: 11. The receptor's source is a man in his thirties or forties in good health and CMV-seropositive. Sequencing was performed on PBMCs. This sequence uses TRBV29-1 and TRBJ2-1; TRBD1 lines up with 10 middle nucleotides. The CDR3 reads CSATKGQGEAYNEQFF. The DNA sequence is TGCAGCGCCACCAAAGGACAGGGGGAAGCCTACAATGAGCAGTTCTTC.